The 27 T cell receptor beta chains below were found in one sample sequenced in a study of blood T cell repertoires in COVID-19 (TCRdb year 2020). Libraries came from the immunoSEQ multiplex PCR assay. TCRdb obtained this table from immuneACCESS and retained in-frame rearrangements with V and J assigned. These tables miss some clones; where compared with another copy, unresolved V genes account for less than half of the shortfall, and the remainder is unexplained. Present in this sample are roughly 220,000 clones, 80% to 85% of which were seen just once. The ten largest clonotypes hold 15% to 20% of the sample. Sequencing was carried out using peripheral blood. All receptors derive from a young man with active or convalescent COVID-19.

The V gene is TRBV24-1, the J gene TRBJ2-1, with 15 positions matching TRBD2. The germline CDR1 and CDR2 sequences are KGHDR and SFDVKD. CDR3 size: 18 residues. With 5 bases clipped from V and 2 bases from J, the junction kept 6 bases outside the gene matches. The CDR3 protein is CATSGTSGGASAYNEQFF. In DNA, the CDR3 is TGTGCCACCAGTGGGACTAGCGGGGGGGCTAGCGCCTACAATGAGCAGTTCTTC.

The V call is TRBV5-1, the J call TRBJ2-1, with 9 positions matching TRBD2. CDR1 is SGHRS and CDR2 is YFSETQ in the germline V gene. With 8 bases clipped from V and 0 bases from J, the junction kept 6 bases outside the gene matches. CDR3 length: 15 residues. CDR3 loop: CASCSGGPSYNEQFF. DNA of the CDR3: TGCGCCAGTTGTAGCGGGGGCCCCTCCTACAATGAGCAGTTCTTC.

This rearrangement joins TRBV5-1 to TRBJ2-7; tentatively, D is TRBD2 (6 bases). Trimming removed 1 base from V and 5 bases from J, with 22 bases in between. The CDR3 consists of 17 residues. CDR1 and CDR2 (germline): SGHRS, YFSETQ. DNA of the CDR3: TGCGCCAGCAGCTTGCTCGGGGGTCAGCCCAACGTAAACGAGCAGTACTTC. Translating it yields CASSLLGGQPNVNEQYF.

This chain joins TRBV28 and TRBJ1-1; 7 bases map to TRBD1. The germline gives CDR1 MDHEN, CDR2 SYDVKM. This CDR3 has 15 residues. The junction had 9 bases not matched to a gene; V was cut back by 3 bases and J by 5 bases. The CDR3 coding sequence is TGTGCCAGCAGTTTGTGGCAGGGGGGAGCAACTGAAGCTTTCTTT. Its protein is CASSLWQGGATEAFF.

The chain combines TRBV10-2 with TRBJ2-1; a weak D match, TRBD1 (6 bases). Between the trimmed V and J ends, which lost 3 bases and 10 bases, there was a span of 10 bases. This CDR3 spans 12 amino acids. CDR1 and CDR2 from the germline V gene are WSHSY and SAAADI. In nucleotides, the CDR3 is TGCGCCAGCAGTGAATCAGGGGTAGAGCAGTTCTTC. This codes for CASSESGVEQFF.

The chain recombines TRBV7-3 with TRBJ1-2; possibly TRBD1 for D (5 bases). This CDR3 contains 15 residues. CDR1 is SGHTA and CDR2 is FQGTGA in the germline V gene. The V end was cut by 2 bases, the J end by 10 bases, with 20 bases between. The CDR3: CASSLSGGAKVPYTF. The CDR3 coding sequence is TGTGCCAGCAGCTTATCCGGTGGGGCCAAGGTACCCTACACCTTC.

This chain connects TRBV15 to TRBJ1-5; maybe TRBD1 (6 bases). The CDR3 has 15 amino acids. V dropped 3 bases and J dropped 7 bases, with 16 bases sitting between them. In germline, CDR1 is LNHNV, CDR2 YYDKDF (reference sequence). CDR3 region: CATSRGRGGGQPQHF. CDR3 nucleotide sequence: TGTGCCACCAGCAGGGGTCGGGGAGGGGGACAGCCCCAGCATTTT. The full variable domain, completed using reference TRBV15 and TRBJ1-5, is DAMVIQNPRYQVTQFGKPVTLSCSQTLNHNVMYWYQQKSSQAPKLLFHYYDKDFNNEADTPDNFQSRRPNTSFCFLDIRSPGLGDTAMYLCATSRGRGGGQPQHFGDGTRLSIL.

This chain links TRBV28 with TRBJ2-7, with no clear D. Germline V gene sequence: CDR1 MDHEN, CDR2 SYDVKM. V lost 9 bases, J lost 0 bases, and 9 bases lay in between. There are 12 residues in the CDR3. This chain's CDR3 is CARVPGSYEQYF. CDR3 nucleotides: TGTGCCAGGGTCCCGGGCTCCTACGAGCAGTACTTC. The entire variable domain, with the rest obtained from reference TRBV28 and TRBJ2-7, is as follows: DVKVTQSSRYLVKRTGEKVFLECVQDMDHENMFWYRQDPGLGLRLIYFSYDVKMKEKGDIPEGYSVSREKKERFSLILESASTNQTSMYLCARVPGSYEQYFGPGTRLTVT.

This CDR3 is CASSPGRTSGSYEQYF. CDR3 nucleotides: TGTGCCAGCAGCCCAGGGAGGACTAGCGGGAGCTACGAGCAGTACTTC. This rearrangement joins TRBV3-1 (or the pseudogene TRBV3-2) to TRBJ2-7; 13 bases line up with TRBD2. Germline V gives CDR1 LGHDT, CDR2 YNNKEL (reference sequence). The CDR3 loop spans 16 amino acids. The V gene end was trimmed by 4 bases and the J gene end by 3 bases; junction bases not matched to a gene: 6.

The CDR3 coding sequence is TGTGCCAGCAGCCTTAGCGGGTACACAGATACGCAGTATTTT. Translation: CASSLSGYTDTQYF. The V gene is TRBV7-6, the J gene TRBJ2-3; 7 nucleotides align to TRBD2. Germline CDR1 and CDR2: SGHVS and FNYEAQ. CDR3 length: 14 residues. V lost 5 bases, J lost 2 bases, and 4 bases stayed unmatched.

This clone occurred once. The chain combines TRBV27 with TRBJ1-2, with 8 bases aligning to TRBD1. The V gene's germline CDR1 is MNHEY and CDR2 SMNVEV (reference sequence). The CDR3 is 13 amino acids. Trimming removed 6 bases from V and 8 bases from J; junction bases left unmatched: 8. CDR3 coding DNA: TGTGCCAGCAGACCCGGACAGGGAGTGGGCTACACCTTC. Its translation: CASRPGQGVGYTF.

The V and J genes are TRBV2 and TRBJ1-2; 9 bases are a match to TRBD1. The CDR3 totals 15 residues. Trimming cost V 4 bases and J 6 bases; bases outside gene matches: 9. Germline V gene lookup returns CDR1 SNHLY and CDR2 FYNNEI. The CDR3 here is CASSAGRTGVDGYTF. The DNA for the CDR3 is TGTGCCAGCAGTGCGGGAAGGACAGGGGTCGATGGCTACACCTTC.

The chain recombines TRBV3-1 (or the pseudogene TRBV3-2) with TRBJ2-5; D remains ambiguous. The V gene lost 1 base and the J gene lost 5 bases, with 8 bases spanning the gap. From germline, CDR1 is LGHDT and CDR2 YNNKEL (reference sequence). The CDR3 is 13 amino acids. This CDR3 is CASSQGLGETQYF. Written as DNA, the CDR3 is TGTGCCAGCAGCCAAGGTCTCGGGGAGACCCAGTACTTC.

The chain combines TRBV11-2 with TRBJ2-1, with TRBD1 as a possible D gene (6 bases). Trimming pared 0 bases from V and 0 bases from J, leaving 9 bases between. The CDR3 has 16 amino acids. Germline values: CDR1 SGHAT, CDR2 FQNNGV. Here the CDR3 DNA reads TGTGCCAGCAGCTTAGAAGGGGGTAGCTCCTACAATGAGCAGTTCTTC. This encodes CASSLEGGSSYNEQFF. Supplemented by reference TRBV11-2 and TRBJ2-1, the full variable domain reads EAGVAQSPRYKIIEKRQSVAFWCNPISGHATLYWYQQILGQGPKLLIQFQNNGVVDDSQLPKDRFSAERLKGVDSTLKIQPAKLEDSAVYLCASSLEGGSSYNEQFFGPGTRLTVL.

The chain couples TRBV7-9 to TRBJ1-1, with 8 bases that match TRBD1. Germline CDR1 is SEHNR and CDR2 is FQNEAQ (reference sequence). This CDR3 is 14 amino acids long. The V segment lost 7 bases and the J segment 1 base; nucleotides outside the gene matches: 5. The CDR3 protein is CASTPTGANTEAFF. The CDR3 bases are TGTGCCAGCACCCCGACAGGGGCGAACACTGAAGCTTTCTTT.

The J gene is TRBJ2-3, the V gene TRBV4-2; 8 nucleotides align to TRBD1. Germline V gene data show CDR1 as LGHNA and CDR2 as YNFKEQ. This CDR3 is 16 amino acids long. V gave up 4 bases and J gave up 5 bases; unmatched junction bases: 11. The CDR3 reads CASSPRGQGREDTQYF. CDR3 coding DNA: TGTGCCAGCAGCCCCCGAGGACAGGGAAGAGAAGATACGCAGTATTTT.

This sequence joins TRBV20-1 and TRBJ2-7, with unresolved D. CDR1 is DFQATT and CDR2 is SNEGSKA in the germline V gene (reference sequence). The V and J ends lost 3 bases and 3 bases respectively, with 3 bases between them. The CDR3 is made up of 10 amino acids. The DNA for the CDR3 is TGCAGTGCTAGCCACTACGAGCAGTACTTC. Translating gives CSASHYEQYF.

CDR3 DNA: TGTGCCAGCAGGGGGTTTCTTAGGTCCCGCGGGAAACAGCCCCAGCATTTT. Translated: CASRGFLRSRGKQPQHF. The chain has TRBV2 and TRBJ1-5; the D is unclear. With 6 bases removed from V and 7 bases from J, the gap between germline ends came to 25 bases. The CDR3 has 17 amino acids. Germline V lookup: CDR1 SNHLY, CDR2 FYNNEI.

The V gene is TRBV3-1 (or the pseudogene TRBV3-2), the J gene TRBJ2-1; 14 nucleotides align to TRBD2. Losses at the gene ends were 4 bases for V and 7 bases for J; bases not matched to a gene: 9. CDR3 size: 17 residues. Germline lookup yields CDR1 LGHDT and CDR2 YNNKEL (reference sequence). The CDR3, as DNA: TGTGCCAGCAGCCGTGGGACTAGCGGGGGCCCGCGGAATGAGCAGTTCTTC. It encodes CASSRGTSGGPRNEQFF.

The chain uses TRBV7-9 and TRBJ2-5, with a possible D match to TRBD2 (5 bases). Per the germline V gene, CDR1 is SEHNR and CDR2 is FQNEAQ (reference sequence). Trimming removed 3 bases at V and 2 bases at J, with 10 bases between. This CDR3 contains 14 residues. The DNA of the CDR3 is TGTGCCAGCAGCTTGGAGGCCTTTCAAGAGACCCAGTACTTC. This gives the protein CASSLEAFQETQYF.

The chain combines TRBV12-3 or TRBV12-4 with TRBJ1-2, with a tentative D call TRBD1 (5 bases). The V end was cut by 6 bases, the J end by 8 bases, with 16 bases between. The CDR3 spans 13 residues. CDR3: CASSLGPREGYTF. In DNA form, the CDR3 reads TGTGCCAGCAGCCTTGGACCCAGGGAAGGCTACACCTTC.

The CDR3 is CASSVDLANYNEQFF. CDR3 DNA sequence: TGTGCCAGCAGCGTAGATCTAGCGAATTACAATGAGCAGTTCTTC. This chain links TRBV9 with TRBJ2-1, with D possibly matching TRBD2 (6 bases). This CDR3 spans 15 amino acids. V lost 0 bases, J lost 4 bases, and 11 bases lay in between. The germline CDR1 and CDR2 sequences are SGDLS and YYNGEE.

The V gene is TRBV6-2 or TRBV6-3, the J gene TRBJ2-1, with D uncertain. The CDR3 sequence is 15 residues long. V dropped 6 bases and J dropped 0 bases, with 12 bases sitting between them. Germline V CDR1 and CDR2: MNHEY, SVGEGT. CDR3 nucleotides: TGTGCCAGCAGCTCCCAATACACCTCCTACAATGAGCAGTTCTTC. Translated, it gives CASSSQYTSYNEQFF.

This clone was seen only a few times. The V and J genes are TRBV10-1 and TRBJ2-1, with 12 bases fitting TRBD2. Germline trimming cut 4 bases from V and 9 bases from J; bases unmatched to any gene: 13. Germline V CDR1 and CDR2: WNHNN, SYGVQD (reference sequence). The CDR3 sequence is 17 residues long. As DNA, the CDR3 is TGCGCCAGCAGTGCACTAGCGGGAGGCTACTCGCGCACTGAGCAGTTCTTC. This codes for CASSALAGGYSRTEQFF.

The chain links TRBV5-1 to TRBJ2-4; D is possibly TRBD2 (6 bases). Trimming took off 4 bases at V and 2 bases at J, with 16 bases between the two ends. The CDR3 length is 16 residues. Germline assignment: CDR1 SGHRS and CDR2 YFSETQ. CDR3 region: CASSGGLLDSKNIQYF. The DNA of the CDR3 is TGCGCCAGCAGCGGGGGACTGTTAGACTCCAAAAACATTCAGTACTTC.

In its sample, this clone was seen a few times. This chain connects TRBV11-2 to TRBJ2-2; D ambiguous. Looked up from germline, CDR1 is SGHAT and CDR2 is FQNNGV. This CDR3 has 14 amino acids. Deletions cut 3 bases from V and 8 bases from J, with 13 bases between. The CDR3 loop is CASSFGPEVGELFF. In nucleotides, the CDR3 is TGTGCCAGCAGCTTTGGGCCAGAAGTGGGGGAGCTGTTTTTT.

This chain connects TRBV18 to TRBJ2-1, with D maybe TRBD1 (6 bases). The CDR3 length is 15 residues. Germline-derived CDR1 and CDR2 are KGHSH and LQKENI. Trimming left V 8 bases short and J 5 bases short, with 19 bases between. The chain's CDR3 is CASARGEDRNNEQFF. The CDR3 DNA sequence: TGTGCCAGCGCCAGGGGCGAAGATAGGAACAATGAGCAGTTCTTC.